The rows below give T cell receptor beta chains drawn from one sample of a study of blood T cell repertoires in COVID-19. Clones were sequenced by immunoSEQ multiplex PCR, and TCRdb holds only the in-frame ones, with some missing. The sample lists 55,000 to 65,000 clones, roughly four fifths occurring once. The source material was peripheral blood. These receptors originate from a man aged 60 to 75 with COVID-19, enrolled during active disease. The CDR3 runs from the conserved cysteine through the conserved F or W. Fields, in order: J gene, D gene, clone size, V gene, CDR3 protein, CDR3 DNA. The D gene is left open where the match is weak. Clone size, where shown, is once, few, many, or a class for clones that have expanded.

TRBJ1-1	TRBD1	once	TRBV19	CASSPRDRMNTEAFF	TGTGCCAGTAGTCCGCGGGACAGAATGAACACTGAAGCTTTCTTT
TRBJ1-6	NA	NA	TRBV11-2	CASSSPPGDQALHF	TGTGCCAGCAGCTCCCCCCCCGGGGATCAGGCCCTCCACTTT
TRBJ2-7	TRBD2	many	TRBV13	CASSSKGLAYEQYF	TGTGCCAGCAGCTCAAAGGGACTAGCGTACGAGCAGTACTTC
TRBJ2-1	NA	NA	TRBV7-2	CASSLGPATYNEQFF	TGTGCCAGCAGCTTAGGCCCCGCGACCTACAATGAGCAGTTCTTC
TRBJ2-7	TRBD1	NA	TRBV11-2	CASSSLRRTGGVYEQYF	TGTGCCAGCAGCTCTTTACGAAGAACAGGGGGAGTCTACGAGCAGTACTTC
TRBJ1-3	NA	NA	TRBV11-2	CASSSDRTRSGNTIYF	TGTGCCAGCAGCTCGGACCGGACTCGTTCGGGAAACACCATATATTTT
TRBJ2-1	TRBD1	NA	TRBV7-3	CASSGQGNNEQFF	TGTGCCAGCAGCGGACAGGGTAACAATGAGCAGTTCTTC
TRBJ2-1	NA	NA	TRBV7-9	CASSSLAYSSYNEQFF	TGTGCCAGCAGCTCCCTAGCGTATAGCTCCTACAATGAGCAGTTCTTC
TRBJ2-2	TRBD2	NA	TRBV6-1	CASSEREGVGSGELFF	TGTGCCAGCAGTGAACGGGAGGGGGTTGGGTCCGGGGAGCTGTTTTTT
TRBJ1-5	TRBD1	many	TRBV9	CASSPGQNNQPQHF	TGTGCCAGCAGCCCGGGACAGAACAATCAGCCCCAGCATTTT
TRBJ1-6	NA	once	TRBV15	CATSPSSYNSPLHF	TGTGCCACCTCCCCGAGCTCCTATAATTCACCCCTCCACTTT
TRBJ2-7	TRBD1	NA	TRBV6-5	CASSYAYRGNYEQYF	TGTGCCAGCAGTTACGCCTACAGGGGGAATTACGAGCAGTACTTC
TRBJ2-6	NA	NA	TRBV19	CASGAWGPANVLTF	TGTGCCAGTGGGGCCTGGGGCCCGGCCAACGTCCTGACTTTC
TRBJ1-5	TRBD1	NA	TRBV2	CAVQSPIPGQGDQPQHF	TGTGCCGTACAAAGCCCCATTCCGGGACAGGGAGATCAGCCCCAGCATTTT
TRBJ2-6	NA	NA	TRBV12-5	CASGLISGTGANVLTF	TGTGCTAGTGGACTTATCTCAGGGACTGGGGCCAACGTCCTGACTTTC
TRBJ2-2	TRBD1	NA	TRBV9	CASSSGTGVTGELFF	TGTGCCAGCAGCTCCGGGACAGGGGTCACCGGGGAGCTGTTTTTT
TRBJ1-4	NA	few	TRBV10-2	CASRGEEKLFF	TGCGCCAGCAGGGGCGAGGAAAAACTGTTTTTT
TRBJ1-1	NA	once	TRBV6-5	CASNRRRTVNTEAFF	TGTGCCAGCAATCGCCGTAGGACAGTGAACACTGAAGCTTTCTTT
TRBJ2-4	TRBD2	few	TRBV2	CASSAGGRSKNIQYF	TGTGCCAGCAGTGCGGGGGGAAGGTCCAAAAACATTCAGTACTTC
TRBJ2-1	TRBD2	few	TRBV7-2	CASSLSGSSSYNEQFF	TGTGCCAGCAGCTTGAGCGGGAGTAGCTCCTACAATGAGCAGTTCTTC
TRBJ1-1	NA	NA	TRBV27	CASSLSTGNTEAFF	TGTGCCAGCAGTTTATCGACAGGGAACACTGAAGCTTTCTTT
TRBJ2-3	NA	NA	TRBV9	CASSPQRQADTQYF	TGTGCCAGCAGCCCCCAGCGACAGGCAGATACGCAGTATTTT
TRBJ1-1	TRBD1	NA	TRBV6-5	CASSYTGDTEAFF	TGTGCCAGCAGTTACACAGGGGACACTGAAGCTTTCTTT
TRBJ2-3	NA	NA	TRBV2	CATTGQGLSTDTQYF	TGTGCCACTACAGGGCAGGGTCTTAGCACAGATACGCAGTATTTT
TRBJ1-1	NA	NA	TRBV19	CASSMGGNTEAFF	TGTGCCAGTAGTATGGGGGGAAACACTGAAGCTTTCTTT
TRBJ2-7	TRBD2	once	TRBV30	CAWSVSSGNYEQYF	TGTGCCTGGAGTGTCTCTAGCGGAAACTACGAGCAGTACTTC
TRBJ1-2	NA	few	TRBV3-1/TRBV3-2	CASSQVEGGYGYTF	TGTGCCAGCAGCCAAGTGGAGGGCGGCTATGGCTACACCTTC
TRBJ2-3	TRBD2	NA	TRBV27	CASSFKGGASGRTSTDTQYF	TGTGCCAGCAGTTTTAAAGGCGGGGCTAGCGGGAGGACTAGCACAGATACGCAGTATTTT
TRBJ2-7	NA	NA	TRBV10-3	CAISEMGRGYYEQYF	TGTGCCATCAGTGAGATGGGCAGGGGTTACTACGAGCAGTACTTC
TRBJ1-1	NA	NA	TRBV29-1	CSVIVSTGTAFF	TGCAGCGTTATAGTTTCGACAGGTACGGCTTTCTTT
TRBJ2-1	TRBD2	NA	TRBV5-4	CASSSPGLAGVHEQFF	TGTGCCAGCAGCTCCCCCGGGCTAGCGGGAGTTCATGAGCAGTTCTTC
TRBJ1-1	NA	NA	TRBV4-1	CASSPMSQGLNTEAFF	TGCGCCAGCAGTCCAATGTCCCAGGGACTTAACACTGAAGCTTTCTTT
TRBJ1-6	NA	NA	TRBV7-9	CASSLVAGPDNSPLHF	TGTGCCAGCAGCTTGGTTGCGGGCCCTGATAATTCACCCCTCCACTTT
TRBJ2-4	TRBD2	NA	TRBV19	CASSIDNGLAGGPTKNIQYF	TGTGCCAGTAGTATAGATAACGGACTAGCGGGGGGCCCTACCAAAAACATTCAGTACTTC
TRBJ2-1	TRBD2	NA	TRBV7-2	CASSTPQAGGPYNEQFF	TGTGCCAGCAGCACTCCCCAAGCGGGAGGGCCCTACAATGAGCAGTTCTTC
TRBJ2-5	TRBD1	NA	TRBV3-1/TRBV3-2	CASSHGPGQGEETQYF	TGTGCCAGCAGCCATGGCCCGGGACAGGGAGAAGAGACCCAGTACTTC
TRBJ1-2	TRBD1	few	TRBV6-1	CASSEAGQGYGYTF	TGTGCCAGCAGTGAGGCCGGACAGGGCTATGGCTACACCTTC
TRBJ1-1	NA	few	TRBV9	CASSVVGRGTNTEAFF	TGTGCCAGCAGCGTAGTAGGAAGGGGGACGAACACTGAAGCTTTCTTT
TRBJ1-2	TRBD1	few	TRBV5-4	CASSRIPGGWGYTF	TGTGCCAGCAGCAGGATCCCAGGGGGCTGGGGCTACACCTTC
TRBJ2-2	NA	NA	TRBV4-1	CASSQGGLGSTGELFF	TGCGCCAGCAGCCAAGGAGGGCTAGGGAGCACCGGGGAGCTGTTTTTT
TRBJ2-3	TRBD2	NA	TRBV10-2	CASSGSGGAEDTQYF	TGCGCCAGCAGTGGCAGCGGGGGGGCCGAAGATACGCAGTATTTT
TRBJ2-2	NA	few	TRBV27	CASSLARAVAGELFF	TGTGCCAGCAGTTTGGCCAGGGCGGTCGCCGGGGAGCTGTTTTTT
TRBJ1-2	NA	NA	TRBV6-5	CASSYSEGNGYTF	TGTGCCAGCAGTTACTCGGAGGGCAATGGCTACACCTTC
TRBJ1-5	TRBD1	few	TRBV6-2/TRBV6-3	CASSSTGTSNQPQHF	TGTGCCAGCAGTTCGACAGGGACCTCAAATCAGCCCCAGCATTTT
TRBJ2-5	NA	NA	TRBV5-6	CASRDYGTQYF	TGTGCCAGCAGGGACTACGGGACCCAGTACTTC
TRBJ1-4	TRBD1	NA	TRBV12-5	CASGLVGKGQGRHNEKLFF	TGTGCTAGTGGTTTGGTAGGGAAGGGACAGGGGCGACATAATGAAAAACTGTTTTTT
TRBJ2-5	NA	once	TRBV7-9	CASSLVGSSRGETQYF	TGTGCCAGCAGCTTAGTTGGGAGTTCTCGGGGGGAGACCCAGTACTTC
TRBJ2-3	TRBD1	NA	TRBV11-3	CASSSGQGGTDTQYF	TGTGCCAGCAGCTCTGGACAGGGGGGCACAGATACGCAGTATTTT
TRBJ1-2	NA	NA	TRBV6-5	CASSSDSTYGYTF	TGTGCCAGCAGTTCTGACAGCACCTATGGCTACACCTTC
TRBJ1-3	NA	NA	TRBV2	CASNPVGGSGNTIYF	TGTGCCAGCAACCCCGTGGGGGGCTCTGGAAACACCATATATTTT
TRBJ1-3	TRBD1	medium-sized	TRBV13	CASSFSRDRVPYSGNTIYF	TGTGCCAGCAGCTTTAGCCGGGACAGGGTGCCCTACTCTGGAAACACCATATATTTT
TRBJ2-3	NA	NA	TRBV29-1	CSASDGTDTQYF	TGCAGCGCTAGCGATGGCACAGATACGCAGTATTTT
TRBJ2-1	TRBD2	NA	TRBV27	CASSPKRGDYNEQFF	TGTGCCAGCAGTCCCAAGCGGGGGGATTACAATGAGCAGTTCTTC